The rows below give T cell receptor beta chains drawn from one sample of a study of blood T cell repertoires in COVID-19. Sequencing was performed with immunoSEQ multiplex PCR; in TCRdb, only in-frame clones are kept and a portion is missing. Of about 280,000 clones listed, roughly nine tenths are singletons. The sample consisted of peripheral blood. Every receptor here comes from a man in his forties with active or convalescent COVID-19. CDR3s include the opening cysteine and the closing phenylalanine or tryptophan. The D gene is left open where the match is weak. A clone size is listed for some rows: how often the clone was seen (once, few, many), or a class if it is expanded.

d_call | j_call | clone_size | v_call | cdr3_nt | cdr3_aa
TRBD2 | TRBJ2-5 | . | TRBV7-7 | TGTGCTAGCAGCTTAAGGCGGGAGGGCCCTCGAGAGACCCAGTACTTC | CASSLRREGPRETQYF
. | TRBJ1-2 | once | TRBV18 | TGTGCCAGCTCACCGGACAGTAGCTATGGCTACACCTTC | CASSPDSSYGYTF
TRBD2 | TRBJ2-5 | . | TRBV5-1 | TGCGCCAGCGCTTCGGGGGGGGGCGAGACCCAGTACTTC | CASASGGGETQYF
TRBD1 | TRBJ2-2 | once | TRBV6-6 | TGTGCCAGCAGTTATGTGGCAGGGGGAACCGGGGAGCTGTTTTTT | CASSYVAGGTGELFF
. | TRBJ2-3 | many | TRBV9 | TGTGCCAGCAGCCATACAGTGTCTAGCACAGATACGCAGTATTTT | CASSHTVSSTDTQYF
TRBD2 | TRBJ2-2 | . | TRBV19 | TGTGCCAGTAGTTGGGCTAGCGGGAGGATCACCGGGGAGCTGTTTTTT | CASSWASGRITGELFF
TRBD2 | TRBJ2-3 | . | TRBV20-1 | TGCAGTGCTAGTAAAGGGCGGGGGGGCAGCCCAGATACGCAGTATTTT | CSASKGRGGSPDTQYF
. | TRBJ2-3 | once | TRBV24-1 | TGTGCCACCGAAACCGGGAGCACAGATACGCAGTATTTT | CATETGSTDTQYF
TRBD1 | TRBJ2-2 | . | TRBV2 | TGTGCCAGCAGTGAAGCAGGGACAGGGCAAACCGGGGAGCTGTTTTTT | CASSEAGTGQTGELFF
TRBD1 | TRBJ1-4 | . | TRBV5-1 | TGCGCCAGCAGCTTGGGGGGGACAGGTTCTGAAAAACTGTTTTTT | CASSLGGTGSEKLFF
. | TRBJ1-2 | once | TRBV20-1 | TGCAGCTGCTCAGGGTACTATGGCTACACCTTC | CSCSGYYGYTF
. | TRBJ2-2 | . | TRBV5-6 | TGTGCCAGCAGCTTGTTAACCGCGACCGGGGAGCTGTTTTTT | CASSLLTATGELFF
TRBD1 | TRBJ1-2 | . | TRBV2 | TGTGCCAGCAGGGAGCAGGGGGCTTATGGCTACACCTTC | CASREQGAYGYTF
. | TRBJ1-5 | few | TRBV4-1 | TGCGCCAGCAGCCAAGAATACAGCCAGGGGCCCCAGCATTTT | CASSQEYSQGPQHF
. | TRBJ2-5 | . | TRBV7-9 | TGTGCCAGCAGGGCCCGGGTGGCGCACGAAGAGACCCAGTACTTC | CASRARVAHEETQYF
TRBD2 | TRBJ2-7 | . | TRBV29-1 | TGCAGCGTTGAAGATCGCGGTAGCGGGGACGAGCAGTACTTC | CSVEDRGSGDEQYF
. | TRBJ2-3 | . | TRBV9 | TGTGCCAGCAGCGTAAGTCAAGGGGGCACAGATACGCAGTATTTT | CASSVSQGGTDTQYF
TRBD1 | TRBJ2-7 | . | TRBV14 | TGTGCCAGCAGCCAGGAACAGGGGGCGGACGAGCAGTACTTC | CASSQEQGADEQYF
. | TRBJ1-5 | few | TRBV30 | TGTGCCTGGAATGGACAGTACAATCAGCCCCAGCATTTT | CAWNGQYNQPQHF
. | TRBJ1-5 | . | TRBV7-9 | TGTGCCACCAGCAGTGAGGGGGGCAATCAGCCCCAGCATTTT | CATSSEGGNQPQHF
. | TRBJ1-5 | . | TRBV9 | TGTGCCAGCAGCGTAGGTGGGGCGGGACTCGAGCAGCCCCAGCATTTT | CASSVGGAGLEQPQHF
TRBD2 | TRBJ2-1 | . | TRBV28 | TGTGCCAGCAGTCGTCCCATGGCGGGGGGGAATGAGCAGTTCTTC | CASSRPMAGGNEQFF
TRBD2 | TRBJ2-7 | . | TRBV5-4 | TGTGCCAGCAGCTCTACAAGATGGACTAGCGGGAACTACGAGCAGTACTTC | CASSSTRWTSGNYEQYF
. | TRBJ2-5 | once | TRBV7-2 | TGTGCCAGCAGCTTCCCGTCGGGGACCCAGTACTTC | CASSFPSGTQYF
TRBD1 | TRBJ1-2 | . | TRBV7-9 | TGTGCCAGCAGCTTACAGGGGGCTTTTGATGGCTACACCTTC | CASSLQGAFDGYTF
TRBD1 | TRBJ2-1 | . | TRBV5-4 | TGTGCCAGCAGCTTACAGGGGGTGGAGCAGTTCTTC | CASSLQGVEQFF
. | TRBJ2-4 | . | TRBV6-1 | TGTGCCAGCAGTGAACAGGAAGGCATAGCCAAAAACATTCAGTACTTC | CASSEQEGIAKNIQYF